Listed below are T cell receptor beta chains from one sample, sequenced in a study of T cells in Graves' hyperthyroidism and ophthalmopathy. MiXCR, applied by TCRdb to the multiplex PCR reads, yields one record per CDR3 protein. The repertoire holds some 490,000 distinct CDR3 sequences, with 20% to 25% as singletons. What was sequenced was blood. These receptor sequences come from a woman in her 70s with Graves' ophthalmopathy. Each CDR3 is given with its conserved first and last residue. A D gene is named only where the DNA matches it firmly. Some rows have no size entry. The others give once, few or many, or a class for an expanded clone.

clone size: few
D gene: TRBD1
V gene: TRBV2
J gene: TRBJ2-2
CDR3 DNA: TGTGCCATTGGGACAGGAATCACCGGGGAGCTGTTTTTT
CDR3 protein: CAIGTGITGELFF

clone size: -
D gene: -
V gene: TRBV7-2
J gene: TRBJ2-3
CDR3 DNA: TGTGCCAGCAGCCCGATTGTATTGGGGCCCGGGTATTTT
CDR3 protein: CASSPIVLGPGYF

clone size: -
D gene: TRBD2
V gene: TRBV7-8
J gene: TRBJ2-2
CDR3 DNA: TGTGCCAGCACCCTGACTAGCGGGAGTCTTGGGGCCGGGGAGCTGTTTTTT
CDR3 protein: CASTLTSGSLGAGELFF

clone size: -
D gene: -
V gene: TRBV12-3/TRBV12-4
J gene: TRBJ2-1
CDR3 DNA: TGTGCCAGCAGTTTAGATCTCGGGGGTCCCGTCAGGCAGTTCTTC
CDR3 protein: CASSLDLGGPVRQFF

clone size: few
D gene: TRBD2
V gene: TRBV30
J gene: TRBJ2-7
CDR3 DNA: TGTGCCTGGAGTGTGGAGGGAGGGCCGTCGAATGAGCAGTACTTC
CDR3 protein: CAWSVEGGPSNEQYF

clone size: few
D gene: -
V gene: TRBV27
J gene: TRBJ2-1
CDR3 DNA: TGTGCCAGCAGTTCAGGTCTAGTTTCCAATGAGCAGTTCTTC
CDR3 protein: CASSSGLVSNEQFF

clone size: many
D gene: -
V gene: TRBV7-2
J gene: TRBJ2-1
CDR3 DNA: TGTGCCAGCAGGCTTTATACTCCTGGCTCCTACAATGAGCAGTTCTTC
CDR3 protein: CASRLYTPGSYNEQFF

clone size: -
D gene: TRBD2
V gene: TRBV9
J gene: TRBJ2-1
CDR3 DNA: TGTGCCAGCAGCGTTGGTGGTGGGACTAGATCCTACAATGAGCAGTTCTTC
CDR3 protein: CASSVGGGTRSYNEQFF

clone size: few
D gene: TRBD2
V gene: TRBV12-3/TRBV12-4
J gene: TRBJ2-3
CDR3 DNA: TGTGCCAGCAGCCCCAATAGCGGGGTTAGCACAGATACGCAGTATTTT
CDR3 protein: CASSPNSGVSTDTQYF

clone size: many
D gene: -
V gene: TRBV12-5
J gene: TRBJ2-2
CDR3 DNA: TGTGCTAGTGGTTACGGACGGCAGAACACCGGGGAGCTGTTTTTT
CDR3 protein: CASGYGRQNTGELFF

clone size: -
D gene: -
V gene: TRBV6-4
J gene: TRBJ1-2
CDR3 DNA: TGTGCCAGCAGTCCCCACTTCTTACATAACTATGGCTACACCTTC
CDR3 protein: CASSPHFLHNYGYTF

clone size: many
D gene: TRBD1
V gene: TRBV27
J gene: TRBJ1-5
CDR3 DNA: TGTGCCAGCAGCCCCGGGACAGGGTTTGGACAGCCCCAGCATTTT
CDR3 protein: CASSPGTGFGQPQHF

clone size: many
D gene: -
V gene: TRBV28
J gene: TRBJ1-2
CDR3 DNA: TGTGCCAGCAGATCTTTTTCCCGAGGACATGGCTACACCTTC
CDR3 protein: CASRSFSRGHGYTF

clone size: many
D gene: TRBD1
V gene: TRBV12-3/TRBV12-4
J gene: TRBJ1-1
CDR3 DNA: TGTGCCAGCAGTTTTCCCAGTGGACAGGCGTTGGCTGAAGCTTTCTTT
CDR3 protein: CASSFPSGQALAEAFF

clone size: many
D gene: TRBD2
V gene: TRBV2
J gene: TRBJ2-7
CDR3 DNA: TGTGCCAGCAGTTTTAGGACTAGCGGGAGCGCCTACGAGCAGTACTTC
CDR3 protein: CASSFRTSGSAYEQYF

clone size: many
D gene: -
V gene: TRBV28
J gene: TRBJ1-1
CDR3 DNA: TGTGCCAGCAGCCTAGCGGTCTTGACGGAAGCTTTCTTT
CDR3 protein: CASSLAVLTEAFF

clone size: few
D gene: -
V gene: TRBV12-3/TRBV12-4
J gene: TRBJ1-5
CDR3 DNA: TGTGCCAGCAGTTTTGGCAGGGGCAATCAGCCCCAGCATTTT
CDR3 protein: CASSFGRGNQPQHF

clone size: few
D gene: -
V gene: TRBV28
J gene: TRBJ2-7
CDR3 DNA: TGTGCCAGCAGTTTATTTTCCCAGGGGAACTCCGAGCAGTACTTC
CDR3 protein: CASSLFSQGNSEQYF

clone size: -
D gene: -
V gene: TRBV5-6
J gene: TRBJ1-4
CDR3 DNA: TGTGCCAGCAGCTTGTTAGGAACTAATGAAAAACTGTTTTTT
CDR3 protein: CASSLLGTNEKLFF

clone size: many
D gene: TRBD1
V gene: TRBV29-1
J gene: TRBJ1-1
CDR3 DNA: TGCAGCGGCCGGACAGGGCAGGGTCGAACTGAAGCTTTCTTT
CDR3 protein: CSGRTGQGRTEAFF

clone size: -
D gene: TRBD2
V gene: TRBV7-2
J gene: TRBJ2-7
CDR3 DNA: TGTGCCAGCAGCCCTAGCGGGCCCTACGAGCAGCACTTC
CDR3 protein: CASSPSGPYEQHF

clone size: many
D gene: -
V gene: TRBV27
J gene: TRBJ2-7
CDR3 DNA: TGTGCCAGCAGTTTAATTGGACAGCCTTACGAGCAGTACTTC
CDR3 protein: CASSLIGQPYEQYF

clone size: -
D gene: -
V gene: TRBV5-1
J gene: TRBJ1-1
CDR3 DNA: TGCGCCAGCAGCTTGGCCCCCCTTGGCAGCACTGAAGCTTTCTTT
CDR3 protein: CASSLAPLGSTEAFF

clone size: few
D gene: -
V gene: TRBV5-1
J gene: TRBJ2-7
CDR3 DNA: TGCGCCAGCAGCTTGGTTGTAGGACACAGCTACGAGCAGTACTTC
CDR3 protein: CASSLVVGHSYEQYF

clone size: -
D gene: TRBD2
V gene: TRBV24-1
J gene: TRBJ2-1
CDR3 DNA: TGTGCCACCGCGTCGGGACTAGCGGAAGTCAATGAGCAGTTCTTC
CDR3 protein: CATASGLAEVNEQFF

clone size: few
D gene: -
V gene: TRBV12-3/TRBV12-4
J gene: TRBJ2-2
CDR3 DNA: TGTGCCAGCAGTTGGGGGGCGAACACCGGGGAGCTGTTTTTT
CDR3 protein: CASSWGANTGELFF

clone size: many
D gene: -
V gene: TRBV7-2
J gene: TRBJ2-3
CDR3 DNA: TGTGCCAGCAGTCAACCTCCTGGGTACTCCGCCACAGATACGCAGTATTTT
CDR3 protein: CASSQPPGYSATDTQYF

clone size: few
D gene: TRBD1
V gene: TRBV11-2
J gene: TRBJ2-2
CDR3 DNA: TGTGCCAGCAGCCCACTCAGGGGGCGCACGGTCGGGGAGCTGTTTTTT
CDR3 protein: CASSPLRGRTVGELFF

clone size: few
D gene: -
V gene: TRBV6-1
J gene: TRBJ1-2
CDR3 DNA: TGTGCCAGCGATGGACAGCCTAACTATGGCTACACCTTC
CDR3 protein: CASDGQPNYGYTF

clone size: -
D gene: TRBD2
V gene: TRBV9
J gene: TRBJ2-7
CDR3 DNA: TGTGCCAGCAGCGTGGGCCACGGACTAGCGGCTTACGAGCAGTACTTC
CDR3 protein: CASSVGHGLAAYEQYF

clone size: -
D gene: TRBD1
V gene: TRBV11-3
J gene: TRBJ1-1
CDR3 DNA: TGTGCCAGCAGCAAAAGACAGGGTGAAGCTTTCTTT
CDR3 protein: CASSKRQGEAFF

clone size: few
D gene: -
V gene: TRBV20-1
J gene: TRBJ2-7
CDR3 DNA: TGCAGTCCCCGGGACTCTTCCTCCTACGAGCAGTACTTC
CDR3 protein: CSPRDSSSYEQYF

clone size: -
D gene: TRBD2
V gene: TRBV15
J gene: TRBJ2-7
CDR3 DNA: TGTGCCACCAGCAGGGGAACTAGCGATGCCTACGAGCAGTACTTC
CDR3 protein: CATSRGTSDAYEQYF

clone size: few
D gene: -
V gene: TRBV28
J gene: TRBJ1-2
CDR3 DNA: TGTGCCAGCAGTCTCAGCTCTTACTATGGCTACACCTTC
CDR3 protein: CASSLSSYYGYTF

clone size: -
D gene: -
V gene: TRBV9
J gene: TRBJ2-1
CDR3 DNA: TGTGCCAGCAGCGTAGGGGTAGGTGAGCAGTTCTTC
CDR3 protein: CASSVGVGEQFF

clone size: -
D gene: TRBD2
V gene: TRBV20-1
J gene: TRBJ2-1
CDR3 DNA: TGCAGTGCTAGAGACACCGGGACTAGCGGGACCAATGAGCAGTTCTTC
CDR3 protein: CSARDTGTSGTNEQFF

clone size: many
D gene: TRBD1
V gene: TRBV28
J gene: TRBJ1-1
CDR3 DNA: TGTGCCAGCAGGGAGGGGGCGCGGGCTGAAGCTTTCTTT
CDR3 protein: CASREGARAEAFF

clone size: many
D gene: -
V gene: TRBV3-1
J gene: TRBJ2-1
CDR3 DNA: TGTGCCAGCAGCCAAGCGGGTCCCTACAATGAGCAGTTCTTC
CDR3 protein: CASSQAGPYNEQFF

clone size: many
D gene: TRBD1
V gene: TRBV11-1
J gene: TRBJ2-1
CDR3 DNA: TGTGCCAGCAGACGGACAGGGGGCACCTACAATGAGCAGTTCTTC
CDR3 protein: CASRRTGGTYNEQFF

clone size: -
D gene: -
V gene: TRBV3-1
J gene: TRBJ2-7
CDR3 DNA: TGTGCCAGCAGCTACGGAACCTACGAGCAGTACTTC
CDR3 protein: CASSYGTYEQYF

clone size: -
D gene: -
V gene: TRBV24-1
J gene: TRBJ1-5
CDR3 DNA: TGTGCCACCAGTGGCCAGGGAGGCCAGCCCCAGCATTTT
CDR3 protein: CATSGQGGQPQHF

clone size: -
D gene: TRBD1
V gene: TRBV3-1
J gene: TRBJ2-1
CDR3 DNA: TGTGCCAGCAGACAAGGGACAGGGGGCATGAATGAGCAGTTCTTC
CDR3 protein: CASRQGTGGMNEQFF

clone size: many
D gene: TRBD2
V gene: TRBV7-8
J gene: TRBJ2-3
CDR3 DNA: TGTGCCAGCAGTTACGTCCCCACTAGCGGGAGGGGCACAGATACGCAGTATTTT
CDR3 protein: CASSYVPTSGRGTDTQYF

clone size: -
D gene: -
V gene: TRBV25-1
J gene: TRBJ1-6
CDR3 DNA: TGTGCCAGCAGGGTCCAGGGCACTAATTCACCCCTCCACTTT
CDR3 protein: CASRVQGTNSPLHF

clone size: few
D gene: -
V gene: TRBV6-1
J gene: TRBJ2-3
CDR3 DNA: TGTGCCAGCAGTTCGATAGCGCCTGGCACAGATACGCAGTATTTT
CDR3 protein: CASSSIAPGTDTQYF

clone size: -
D gene: TRBD2
V gene: TRBV12-3/TRBV12-4
J gene: TRBJ2-1
CDR3 DNA: TGTGCCAGCAGTTTCCAGACTAGCGGGGAGATACCTTACAATGAGCAGTTCTTC
CDR3 protein: CASSFQTSGEIPYNEQFF

clone size: many
D gene: -
V gene: TRBV6-2/TRBV6-3
J gene: TRBJ2-7
CDR3 DNA: TGTGCCAGCAGTTATGGGGGCCCCCCCTACGAGCAGTACTTC
CDR3 protein: CASSYGGPPYEQYF

clone size: many
D gene: -
V gene: TRBV10-3
J gene: TRBJ1-4
CDR3 DNA: TGTGCCATCAGTGACCTTGGCGGAGGGTACGAAAAACTGTTTTTT
CDR3 protein: CAISDLGGGYEKLFF